This T cell receptor beta chain was identified in a study of T cells in localized non-small cell lung cancer. Study observations and caveats: Overall survival was longer when the density of T cells in the blood was higher. Uninvolved neighboring lung showed the greatest T cell clonality, exceeding tumor. A median of roughly 52 of the top 100 tumor clones appeared in adjacent lung, which was paired and uninvolved. Because researchers sequenced only one region of the tumor, heterogeneity is still possible.

Notes on this clone: Its antigen is as yet unknown.

Assay: immunoSEQ multiplex PCR; the TCRdb copy retains only in-frame clones and omits some. In the table there are 100,000 to 150,000 clones, more than 80% of which are singletons. The CDR3 consists of 12 residues. Per germline, CDR1 MRHNA and CDR2 SNTAGT. Trimming took off 5 bases at V and 8 bases at J, with 12 bases between the two ends. The starting material was peripheral blood, obtained before any cancer treatment. The chain uses TRBV6-4 and TRBJ1-2; D gene uncertain. The receptor's source is a female donor of 60 years or more with stage I lung adenocarcinoma. CDR3 coding DNA: TGTGCCAGCAGTTCCGGCGGCGGAGGCTACACCTTC. As protein: CASSSGGGGYTF.